The subject of this entry is one T cell receptor (gamma chain). This clone is medium-sized (0.01 to 0.1%) in its sample. Its antigen target is currently unknown. No base quality values were provided; no much bigger clone lies one nucleotide off. This entry comes from a study of gamma delta lymphoproliferative disorders and STAT genes listed by TCRdb under 2018. With regard to the full study: The LymphoTrack Dx TCRG Assay was used to build gamma-chain libraries from a minimum of 50 ng of genomic DNA. A couple of gamma-chain samples and all delta-chain samples were sequenced twice to confirm results. Since no corresponding Invivoscribe delta assay was available, delta-chain libraries were prepared following the standard operating procedure of the EuroClonality-NGS working group. Within a larger immunophenotypic and STAT-mutation study, TCR gamma and delta CDR3 repertoires were profiled by deep sequencing in Tgammadelta lymphoproliferative disease patients and healthy controls. The study at large found these results: The authors pointed out that NGS specificity may be lower at low frequencies, so whether leukemic clones are public or private needs to be confirmed. In whole-repertoire clustering, patient gamma repertoires grouped separately from healthy controls, whereas delta repertoires showed no separation between groups. Nearly all major gamma and delta clonotypes of patients were found to be public, being shared with at least one healthy donor, and only a couple of gamma clonotypes were found to be private to disease. Control T cells were likely spread across varied maturation stages, whereas leukemic cells were skewed toward terminal effectors, which potentially limits comparisons between patients and controls.

Both library preparation methods relied on multiplex PCR with primers aimed at conserved V and J regions of the TCR genes. After purification and pooling, the amplicons were sequenced on an Illumina MiSeq platform. The source study handled its data this way. V(D)J alignment, clonotype assembly and translation were done with MiXCR, while functionality assessment and CDR3 repertoire analyses were done with VDJtools. CDR3 was defined according to IMGT, and analyses were limited to productive sequences using functional genes, with ORF genes and pseudogenes excluded. Identical amino acid CDR3s of major clonotypes (frequency >=5%) were searched for across all patients and controls using a custom Python script. Clonotype frequencies in patients versus controls were compared with a one-sided non-parametric Wilcoxon test. TCRdb recomputed clones from the public reads with CATT; identical DNA rows were then combined. These V and J calls originate from TCRdb's pipeline instead of the authors' own analysis. For this sample there are roughly 4,100 gamma-chain clones; around 7% appear just once. Together, the top ten hold about a third of the sample.

TCR sequencing was performed on genomic DNA from peripheral blood mononuclear cells isolated from patients and controls. The control group consisted of 23 healthy adult blood donors (median age roughly 64 years; roughly 12 males and about 11 females) who were matched to the patients for age and sex. The clonotype was recovered from a human donor in good health. The sequenced sample was blood.

At the DNA level, the sequence is TGTGCCACCTGGGACAGGCTTGGTTATAAGAAACTCTTT. Translation gives CATWDRLGYKKLF. The sequence joins TRGV3 to TRGJ1 or TRGJ2. The J gene was missing in TCRdb and was found by matching the end of the DNA to germline. The CDR3, cysteine through phenylalanine, is 13 amino acids long. Only the CDR3 part of the read is kept: 39 bases, read in frame from the first base. Germline trimming amounts to 0 bases on V and 6 bases on J, with 5 as the count of junction bases outside the gene matches. The CDR1 and CDR2 encoded by the germline V gene (reference sequence) are VTNTFY and YDVSTARD.